The source of this T cell receptor beta chain is a study of cytomegalovirus exposure and HLA in healthy donors. Details on this clone: Antigen unknown.

The CDR3 runs 17 residues. In germline, CDR1 is SGDLS, CDR2 YYNGEE. J lost 4 bases, V lost 0 bases, and 10 bases had no gene match. Clones were sequenced by immunoSEQ multiplex PCR, and TCRdb holds only the in-frame ones, with some missing. This table holds approximately 280,000 clones, around 85% found once. General study points: It was found in a later analysis that first-cohort TCR clusters tended to co-occur in the 100 to 150 validation repertoires. In vitro testing confirmed three CMV-associated chains as specific for CMV antigens.

Sequences were obtained from PBMCs. The chain links TRBV9 to TRBJ2-5; TRBD1 agrees at 9 bases. The clonotype originates from a woman in her late teens or twenties in good health and CMV-seronegative. The CDR3 sequence is CASSVGMDRGPRETQYF. Written as DNA, the CDR3 is TGTGCCAGCAGCGTAGGCATGGACAGGGGCCCCCGAGAGACCCAGTACTTC.